This T cell receptor (beta chain) was sequenced during a study of vaccination effects on CD4 cells after COVID-19. For the study at large: After the second dose, samples were taken at median day 72.

Cultured cells yielded isolated CD4+ T cells after less than 11 days. Participants got two doses of BNT162b2 or mRNA-1273 vaccine. Testing of the vaccine recipients showed negative nucleocapsid antibodies and no prior SARS-CoV-2 infection. CDR1 is GTSNPN and CDR2 is SVGIG in the germline V gene (reference sequence). This CDR3 has 14 residues. Trimming pared 0 bases from V and 5 bases from J, leaving 14 bases between. The table came from immunoSEQ multiplex PCR; TCRdb's copy has only in-frame clones and leaves some out. The table shows approximately 30,000 clones, with around 74% occurring only once. With regard to this clone: Its antigen remains unknown.

The chain uses TRBV30 and TRBJ2-7; D perhaps matches TRBD1 (6 bases). This receptor was taken from a human donor who received a COVID-19 vaccine. Source: CD4+ T cells from PBMCs cultured without peptide, taken after COVID-19 vaccination. CDR3 residues: CAWSVLTGSDEQYF. The CDR3 coding sequence is TGTGCCTGGAGTGTACTAACAGGGAGCGACGAGCAGTACTTC.